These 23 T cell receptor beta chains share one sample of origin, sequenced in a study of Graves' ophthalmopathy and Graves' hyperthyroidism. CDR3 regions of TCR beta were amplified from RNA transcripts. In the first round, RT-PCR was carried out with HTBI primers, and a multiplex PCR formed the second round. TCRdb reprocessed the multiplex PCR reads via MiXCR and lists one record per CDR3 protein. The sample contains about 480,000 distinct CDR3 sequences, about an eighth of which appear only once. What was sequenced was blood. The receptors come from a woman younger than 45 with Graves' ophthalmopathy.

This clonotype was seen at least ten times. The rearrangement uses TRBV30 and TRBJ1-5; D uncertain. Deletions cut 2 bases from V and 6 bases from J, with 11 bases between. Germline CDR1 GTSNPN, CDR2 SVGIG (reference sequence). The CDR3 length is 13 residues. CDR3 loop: CAWSMGPLQPQHF. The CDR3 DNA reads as TGTGCCTGGAGTATGGGTCCTCTTCAGCCCCAGCATTTT.

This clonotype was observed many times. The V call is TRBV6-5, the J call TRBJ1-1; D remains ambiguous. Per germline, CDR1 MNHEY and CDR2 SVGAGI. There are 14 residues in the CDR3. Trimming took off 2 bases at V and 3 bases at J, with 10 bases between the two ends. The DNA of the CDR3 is TGTGCCAGCAGTTACAACAGTGTGGACACTGAAGCTTTCTTT. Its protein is CASSYNSVDTEAFF.

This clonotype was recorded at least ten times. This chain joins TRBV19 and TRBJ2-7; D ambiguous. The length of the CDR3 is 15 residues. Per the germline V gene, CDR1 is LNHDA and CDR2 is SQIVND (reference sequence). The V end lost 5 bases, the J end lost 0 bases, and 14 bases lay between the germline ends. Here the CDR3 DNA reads TGTGCCAGTAGTTGGAGACAAACGAGCTCCTACGAGCAGTACTTC. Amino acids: CASSWRQTSSYEQYF. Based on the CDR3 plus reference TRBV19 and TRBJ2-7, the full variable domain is DGGITQSPKYLFRKEGQNVTLSCEQNLNHDAMYWYRQDPGQGLRLIYYSQIVNDFQKGDIAEGYSVSREKKESFPLTVTSAQKNPTAFYLCASSWRQTSSYEQYFGPGTRLTVT.

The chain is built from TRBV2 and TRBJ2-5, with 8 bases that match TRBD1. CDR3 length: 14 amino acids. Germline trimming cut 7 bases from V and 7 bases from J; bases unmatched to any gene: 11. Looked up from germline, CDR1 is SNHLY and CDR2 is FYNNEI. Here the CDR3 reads CASTQTGDVGTQYF. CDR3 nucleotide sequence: TGTGCCAGCACCCAGACAGGGGATGTCGGGACCCAGTACTTC.

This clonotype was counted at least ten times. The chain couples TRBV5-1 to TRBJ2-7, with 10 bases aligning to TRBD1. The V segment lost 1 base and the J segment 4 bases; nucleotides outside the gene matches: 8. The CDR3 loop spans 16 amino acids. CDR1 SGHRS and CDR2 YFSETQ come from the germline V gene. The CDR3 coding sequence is TGCGCCAGCAGCTTGTCTCTGGGACAGGGGCGATACGAGCAGTACTTC. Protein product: CASSLSLGQGRYEQYF.

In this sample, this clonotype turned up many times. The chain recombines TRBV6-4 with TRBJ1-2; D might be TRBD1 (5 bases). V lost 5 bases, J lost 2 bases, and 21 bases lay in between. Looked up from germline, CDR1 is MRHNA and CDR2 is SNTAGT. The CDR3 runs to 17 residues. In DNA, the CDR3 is TGTGCCAGCAGTACCTCCGGGACCATATCCTCAAACTATGGCTACACCTTC. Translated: CASSTSGTISSNYGYTF.

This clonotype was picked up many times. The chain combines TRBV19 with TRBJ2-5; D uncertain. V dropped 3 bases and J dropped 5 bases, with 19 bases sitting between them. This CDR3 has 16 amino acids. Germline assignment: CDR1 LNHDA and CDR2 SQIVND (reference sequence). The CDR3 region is CASSIRPGPVVETQYF. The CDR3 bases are TGTGCCAGTAGTATCCGTCCAGGCCCCGTCGTGGAGACCCAGTACTTC.

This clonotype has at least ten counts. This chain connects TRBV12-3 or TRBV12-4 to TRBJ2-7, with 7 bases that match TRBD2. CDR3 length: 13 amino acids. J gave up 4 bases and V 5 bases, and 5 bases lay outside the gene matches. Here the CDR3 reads CASSHPGGYEQYF. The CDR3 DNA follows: TGTGCCAGCAGTCACCCCGGGGGGTACGAGCAGTACTTC.

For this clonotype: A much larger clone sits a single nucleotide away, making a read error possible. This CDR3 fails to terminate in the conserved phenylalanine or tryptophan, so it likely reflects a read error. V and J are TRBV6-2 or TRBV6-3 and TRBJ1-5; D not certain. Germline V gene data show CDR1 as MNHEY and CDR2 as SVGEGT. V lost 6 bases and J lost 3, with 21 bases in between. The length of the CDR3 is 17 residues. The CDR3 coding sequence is TGTGCCAGCAGCACAACCCGACGCCGGGAACTCAATCAGCCCCAGCATGTT. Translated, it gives CASSTTRRRELNQPQHV.

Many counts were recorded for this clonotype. CDR3 loop: CASSQAVERGETQYF. The CDR3 nucleotides are TGTGCCAGCAGCCAAGCAGTCGAGAGAGGAGAGACCCAGTACTTC. The V and J genes are TRBV4-2 and TRBJ2-5; D is undetermined. Trimming pared 1 base from V and 4 bases from J, leaving 13 bases between. The CDR3 consists of 15 residues. Germline assignment: CDR1 LGHNA and CDR2 YNFKEQ.

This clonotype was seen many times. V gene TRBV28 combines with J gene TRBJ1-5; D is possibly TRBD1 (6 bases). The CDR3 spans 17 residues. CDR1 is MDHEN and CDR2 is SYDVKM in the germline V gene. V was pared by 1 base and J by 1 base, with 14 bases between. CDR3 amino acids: CASSLLTNRASNQPQHF. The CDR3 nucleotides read TGTGCCAGCAGTTTATTAACGAACAGGGCAAGCAATCAGCCCCAGCATTTT.

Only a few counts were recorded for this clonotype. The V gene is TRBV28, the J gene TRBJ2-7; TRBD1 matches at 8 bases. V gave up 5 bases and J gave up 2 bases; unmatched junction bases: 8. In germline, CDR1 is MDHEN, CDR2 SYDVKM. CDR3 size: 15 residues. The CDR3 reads CASSRPGQATYEQYF. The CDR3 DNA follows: TGTGCCAGCAGTAGACCGGGACAGGCTACCTACGAGCAGTACTTC. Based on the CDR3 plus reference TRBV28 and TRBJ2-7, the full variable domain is DVKVTQSSRYLVKRTGEKVFLECVQDMDHENMFWYRQDPGLGLRLIYFSYDVKMKEKGDIPEGYSVSREKKERFSLILESASTNQTSMYLCASSRPGQATYEQYFGPGTRLTVT.

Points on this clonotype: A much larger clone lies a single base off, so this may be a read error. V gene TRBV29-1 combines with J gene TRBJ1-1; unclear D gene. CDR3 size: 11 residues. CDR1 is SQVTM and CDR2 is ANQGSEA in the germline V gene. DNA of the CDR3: TGCAGCGTTGAATCGTACACTGAAGTTTTCTTT. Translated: CSVESYTEVFF.

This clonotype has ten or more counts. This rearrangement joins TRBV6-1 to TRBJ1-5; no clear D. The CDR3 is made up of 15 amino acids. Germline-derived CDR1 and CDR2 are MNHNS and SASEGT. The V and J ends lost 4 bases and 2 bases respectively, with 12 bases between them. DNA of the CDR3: TGTGCCAGCAGTGCGTCGGGGTCGGGCAATCAGCCCCAGCATTTT. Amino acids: CASSASGSGNQPQHF.

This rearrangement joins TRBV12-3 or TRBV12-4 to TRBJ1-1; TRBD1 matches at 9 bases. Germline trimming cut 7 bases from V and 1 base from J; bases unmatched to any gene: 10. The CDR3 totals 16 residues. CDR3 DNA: TGTGCCAGCAACGACAGGGGGTCCCACCCGAACACTGAAGCTTTCTTT. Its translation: CASNDRGSHPNTEAFF.

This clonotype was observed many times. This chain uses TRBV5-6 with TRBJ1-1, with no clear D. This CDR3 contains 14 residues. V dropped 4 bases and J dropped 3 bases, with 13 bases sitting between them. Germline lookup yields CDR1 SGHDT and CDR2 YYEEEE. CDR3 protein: CASSRVGYDTEAFF. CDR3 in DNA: TGTGCCAGCAGCAGGGTAGGGTACGACACTGAAGCTTTCTTT.

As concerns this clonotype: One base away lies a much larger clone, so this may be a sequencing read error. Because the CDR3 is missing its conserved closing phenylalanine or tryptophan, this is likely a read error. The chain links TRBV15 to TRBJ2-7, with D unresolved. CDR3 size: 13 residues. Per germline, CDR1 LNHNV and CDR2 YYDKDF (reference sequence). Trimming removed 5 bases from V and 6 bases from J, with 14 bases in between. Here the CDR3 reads CATSARSLGEQYY. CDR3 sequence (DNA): TGTGCCACCAGCGCCAGGAGCCTCGGCGAGCAGTACTAC.

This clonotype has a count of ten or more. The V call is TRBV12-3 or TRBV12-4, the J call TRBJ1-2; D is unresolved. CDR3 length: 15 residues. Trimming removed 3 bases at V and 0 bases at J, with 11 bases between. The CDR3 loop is CASSFRQPTNYGYTF. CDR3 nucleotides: TGTGCCAGCAGTTTCCGGCAGCCAACTAACTATGGCTACACCTTC.

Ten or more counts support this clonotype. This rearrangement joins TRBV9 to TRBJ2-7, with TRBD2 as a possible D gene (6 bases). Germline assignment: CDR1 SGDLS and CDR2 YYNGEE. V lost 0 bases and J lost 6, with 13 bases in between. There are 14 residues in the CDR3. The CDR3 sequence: CASSVGRAQSEQYF. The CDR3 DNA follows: TGTGCCAGCAGCGTAGGGAGGGCCCAGTCCGAGCAGTACTTC.

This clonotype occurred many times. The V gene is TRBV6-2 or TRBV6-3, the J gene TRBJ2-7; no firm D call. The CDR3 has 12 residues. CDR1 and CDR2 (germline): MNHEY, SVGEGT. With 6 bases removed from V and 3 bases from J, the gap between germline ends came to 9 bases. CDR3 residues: CASRTGLYEQYF. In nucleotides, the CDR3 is TGTGCCAGCAGGACTGGCCTCTACGAGCAGTACTTC.

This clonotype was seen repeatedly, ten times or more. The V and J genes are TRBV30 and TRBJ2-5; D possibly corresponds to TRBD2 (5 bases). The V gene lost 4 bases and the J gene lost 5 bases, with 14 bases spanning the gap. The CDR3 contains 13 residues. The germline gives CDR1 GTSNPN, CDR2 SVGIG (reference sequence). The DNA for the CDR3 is TGTGCCTGGACCGGGCTCGGGGAGGAGACCCAGTACTTC. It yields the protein CAWTGLGEETQYF.

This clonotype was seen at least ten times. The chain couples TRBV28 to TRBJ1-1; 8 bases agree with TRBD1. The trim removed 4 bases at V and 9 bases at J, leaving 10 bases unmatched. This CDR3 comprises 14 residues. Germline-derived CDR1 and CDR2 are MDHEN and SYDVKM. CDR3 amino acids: CASSSPRTGRQAFF. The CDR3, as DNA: TGTGCCAGCAGTTCACCGAGGACAGGGCGGCAAGCTTTCTTT.

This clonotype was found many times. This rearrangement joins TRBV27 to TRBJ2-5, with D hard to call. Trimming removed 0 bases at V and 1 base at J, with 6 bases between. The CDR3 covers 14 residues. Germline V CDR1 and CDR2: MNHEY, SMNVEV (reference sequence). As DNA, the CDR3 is TGTGCCAGCAGTTTATCCGGAAGCCAAGAGACCCAGTACTTC. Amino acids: CASSLSGSQETQYF.